This section outlines one TCR beta chain sequence together with its context. The antigen is unknown. This CDR3 is 13 amino acids long. V trimming: 8 bases; J trimming: 6 bases; junction bases outside the gene matches: 3. The germline V gene encodes CDR1 SNHLY and CDR2 FYNNEI. Reverse transcription of extracted RNA yielded cDNA, which provided the sequencing template. Using immunoSEQ multiplex PCR, the repertoire was profiled, and TCRdb retains in-frame clones only, with some absent. The repertoire holds about 270,000 clones, with over 45% as singletons. The treatment here: oral pan-JAK inhibitor, 5-10 mg twice daily. Both CD4+ and CD8+ T cells were separated by sorting PBMCs. The data originate from a study of CD8+ T cells in alopecia areata. As for the study in general: Twice daily, treated patients received 5 to 10 mg of oral tofacitinib. Findings and limits, study-wide: Normal skin's resident alphabeta T cells are sequenced alongside lesional scalp T cells.

The receptor was derived from a human donor with alopecia areata. The V and J genes are TRBV2 and TRBJ1-5; TRBD1 agrees at 11 bases. Sequenced here: CD4+ T cells sorted from blood, sampled around week 54, from a patient treated with tofacitinib. Here the CDR3 reads CASGTGGFQPQHF. In DNA, the CDR3 is TGTGCCAGCGGGACAGGGGGATTTCAGCCCCAGCATTTT.